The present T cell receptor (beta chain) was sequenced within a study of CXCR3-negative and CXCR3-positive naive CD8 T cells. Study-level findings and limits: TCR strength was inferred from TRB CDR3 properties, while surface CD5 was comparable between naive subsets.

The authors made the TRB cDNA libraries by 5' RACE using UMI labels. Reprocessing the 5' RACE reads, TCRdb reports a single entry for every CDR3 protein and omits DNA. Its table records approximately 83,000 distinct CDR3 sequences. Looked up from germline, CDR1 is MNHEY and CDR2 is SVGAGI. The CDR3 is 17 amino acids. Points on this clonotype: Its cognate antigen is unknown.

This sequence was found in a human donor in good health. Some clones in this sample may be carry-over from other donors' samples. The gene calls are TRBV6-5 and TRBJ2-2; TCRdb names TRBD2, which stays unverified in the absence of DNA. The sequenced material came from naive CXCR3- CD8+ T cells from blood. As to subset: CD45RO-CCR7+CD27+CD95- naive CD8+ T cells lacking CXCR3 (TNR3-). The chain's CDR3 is CASSPLTSGPLTGELFF.